The 16 T cell receptor beta chains in this list originate from one sample, sequenced in a study of technical replicates of blood from a handful of donors. Libraries were prepared by immunoSEQ multiplex PCR; TCRdb keeps only in-frame clonotypes and omits some of them. This table holds roughly 80,000 clones, around 96% found once. The sequenced sample consisted of T cells isolated from PBMCs. These receptors all stem from a human donor in good health.

This rearrangement joins TRBV5-1 to TRBJ1-1, with 10 bases that match TRBD1. Germline assignment: CDR1 SGHRS and CDR2 YFSETQ. Trimming removed 4 bases from V and 3 bases from J; junction bases left unmatched: 12. CDR3 length: 17 amino acids. Here the CDR3 DNA reads TGCGCCAGCAGCCCATGGACAGGGGGAATAGTGGACACTGAAGCTTTCTTT. This translates into CASSPWTGGIVDTEAFF.

The chain carries TRBV6-5 and TRBJ2-2; 10 bases match TRBD2. V gave up 7 bases and J gave up 3 bases; unmatched junction bases: 5. The CDR3 runs to 15 residues. CDR1 is MNHEY and CDR2 is SVGAGI in the germline V gene. The CDR3 spells CASNNGLADTGELFF. Written as DNA, the CDR3 is TGTGCCAGCAACAATGGACTAGCGGACACCGGGGAGCTGTTTTTT.

V gene TRBV19 combines with J gene TRBJ1-1; no clear D gene. Between the trimmed V and J ends, which lost 2 bases and 7 bases, there was a span of 14 bases. CDR1 LNHDA and CDR2 SQIVND come from the germline V gene (reference sequence). The CDR3 is 14 amino acids. The DNA of the CDR3 is TGTGCCAGTAGTATATCGGGGTGGCCCTATGAAGCTTTCTTT. This sequence encodes CASSISGWPYEAFF.

This clone was detected only once. The chain has TRBV30 and TRBJ1-2; D not resolved. Trimming cost V 4 bases and J 8 bases, with 11 bases left between them. Per germline, CDR1 GTSNPN and CDR2 SVGIG (reference sequence). The CDR3 loop spans 11 amino acids. The chain's CDR3 is CAWNVGLGYTF. The DNA of the CDR3 is TGTGCCTGGAATGTCGGGTTGGGCTACACCTTC.

V is TRBV28 and J is TRBJ2-1; perhaps TRBD1 as D (6 bases). Germline CDR1 MDHEN, CDR2 SYDVKM. V was trimmed by 6 bases and J by 9 bases, leaving 18 bases between them. The CDR3 loop spans 14 amino acids. The CDR3 DNA follows: TGTGCCAGCAGCTTCACCACCACAGGGTTTGAGCAGTTCTTC. Translating gives CASSFTTTGFEQFF.

The chain has TRBV2 and TRBJ1-1; D gene ambiguous. CDR1 is SNHLY, CDR2 FYNNEI, per germline. CDR3 size: 13 residues. Between the trimmed V and J ends, which lost 7 bases and 1 base, there was a span of 10 bases. DNA of the CDR3: TGTGCCAGCAAGTGGGAGGGGAACACTGAAGCTTTCTTT. Residues: CASKWEGNTEAFF.

The chain employs TRBV11-3 and TRBJ2-3, with D maybe TRBD2 (5 bases). There are 15 residues in the CDR3. Germline V CDR1 and CDR2: SGHNT, YENEEA. V lost 3 bases and J lost 0, with 10 bases in between. CDR3 DNA: TGTGCCAGCAGCTTCTTAGCGCCAAGCACAGATACGCAGTATTTT. This translates into CASSFLAPSTDTQYF.

This sequence joins TRBV28 and TRBJ2-7, with D unclear. The CDR3 is 11 amino acids. The V gene lost 3 bases and the J gene lost 5 bases, with 5 bases spanning the gap. Germline lookup yields CDR1 MDHEN and CDR2 SYDVKM. DNA of the CDR3: TGTGCCAGCAGTTTTCCCGACGAGCAGTACTTC. Translation: CASSFPDEQYF.

Remarks on this clone: One junction end does not reproduce the germline sequence, and a read error may be involved. This chain joins TRBV7-7 and TRBJ2-5; 7 bases are a match to TRBD1. The CDR3 runs 17 residues. Germline-derived CDR1 and CDR2 are SSHAT and FNYEAQ (reference sequence). The CDR3 coding sequence is TGTGCTAGCAGCCCTCCTCCCTGGACAGGAGTTATTGAGACCCAGTACTTC. This translates into CASSPPPWTGVIETQYF.

The J gene is TRBJ2-2, the V gene TRBV18; no reliable D call. Deletions cut 2 bases from V and 3 bases from J, with 10 bases between. The CDR3 runs to 15 residues. Germline CDR1 reads KGHSH; CDR2 reads LQKENI. CDR3 coding DNA: TGTGCCAGCTCACCATCTGCAGGCTACACCGGGGAGCTGTTTTTT. Translation gives CASSPSAGYTGELFF.

V gene TRBV28 combines with J gene TRBJ2-2; TRBD1 matches at 11 bases. Germline CDR1 MDHEN, CDR2 SYDVKM. The CDR3 runs to 15 residues. The J segment lost 6 bases and the V segment lost 10 bases, leaving 10 bases of the junction unmatched. This CDR3 reads CATIGQGALSGELFF. CDR3 coding DNA: TGTGCCACCATAGGACAGGGGGCGTTGTCCGGGGAGCTGTTTTTT. Supplemented by reference TRBV28 and TRBJ2-2, the full variable domain reads DVKVTQSSRYLVKRTGEKVFLECVQDMDHENMFWYRQDPGLGLRLIYFSYDVKMKEKGDIPEGYSVSREKKERFSLILESASTNQTSMYLCATIGQGALSGELFFGEGSRLTVL.

The J gene is TRBJ1-5, the V gene TRBV28, with a weak D call TRBD1 (6 bases). Looked up from germline, CDR1 is MDHEN and CDR2 is SYDVKM. Trimming pared 7 bases from V and 3 bases from J, leaving 10 bases between. The CDR3 spans 13 residues. The DNA of the CDR3 is TGTGCCAGCATAGGACAGTTCAATCAGCCCCAGCATTTT. It yields the protein CASIGQFNQPQHF. The variable domain in full, with the rest retrieved from reference TRBV28 and TRBJ1-5, is DVKVTQSSRYLVKRTGEKVFLECVQDMDHENMFWYRQDPGLGLRLIYFSYDVKMKEKGDIPEGYSVSREKKERFSLILESASTNQTSMYLCASIGQFNQPQHFGDGTRLSIL.

The chain is built from TRBV27 and TRBJ2-1; D is possibly TRBD2 (5 bases). The germline V and J ends were trimmed by 7 bases and 8 bases, with 12 bases remaining between them. Germline V gene lookup returns CDR1 MNHEY and CDR2 SMNVEV (reference sequence). This CDR3 is built from 12 residues. CDR3 region: CASTMGDDEQFF. CDR3 bases: TGTGCCAGCACCATGGGAGACGATGAGCAGTTCTTC.

Points on this clone: This sample also contains other DNA sequences that code for the same CDR3. The V and J genes are TRBV9 and TRBJ2-7; D unresolved. The CDR3 is 15 residues long. Trimming cost V 0 bases and J 0 bases, with 10 bases left between them. Germline values: CDR1 SGDLS, CDR2 YYNGEE. CDR3 amino acids: CASSVASTPSYEQYF. In nucleotides, the CDR3 is TGTGCCAGCAGCGTAGCTTCTACTCCCTCCTACGAGCAGTACTTC.

The genes are TRBV4-1 and TRBJ2-7; D perhaps matches TRBD2 (5 bases). Trimming pared 0 bases from V and 6 bases from J, leaving 12 bases between. CDR1 is MGHRA and CDR2 is YSYEKL in the germline V gene. The CDR3 consists of 14 residues. This CDR3 reads CASSQERGGGEQYF. The CDR3 nucleotides read TGCGCCAGCAGCCAAGAACGTGGAGGAGGCGAGCAGTACTTC.

The chain has TRBV4-1 and TRBJ1-3; possibly TRBD1 for D (5 bases). V was cut by 0 bases and J by 0 bases, with 15 bases left in between. The CDR3 has 18 amino acids. Germline V gene data show CDR1 as MGHRA and CDR2 as YSYEKL. The CDR3 coding sequence is TGCGCCAGCAGCCAAGATATTAGCGGGACCTACTCTGGAAACACCATATATTTT. Residues: CASSQDISGTYSGNTIYF.